This T cell receptor beta chain was captured by sequencing in a study of blood T cell repertoires in COVID-19. This clone was picked up one time. Those enrolled in Seattle joined during active infection and were followed longitudinally afterward. Using immunoSEQ multiplex PCR, the repertoire was profiled, and TCRdb retains in-frame clones only, with some absent. The sample lists some 170,000 clones; 87% were seen once. The TCR comes from a woman in her sixties or seventies with COVID-19, enrolled during active disease. Sequences were obtained from peripheral blood.

Here the CDR3 reads CASRSNRGTGELFF. DNA for the CDR3: TGTGCCAGCAGGTCTAATAGGGGCACCGGGGAGCTGTTTTTT. The V and J genes are TRBV7-3 and TRBJ2-2; tentatively, D is TRBD1 (5 bases). V lost 6 bases to trimming and J lost 4 bases, with 12 bases between them. CDR1 and CDR2 from the germline V gene are SGHTA and FQGTGA. There are 14 residues in the CDR3.